The rows below give T cell receptor beta chains drawn from one sample of a study of blood T cell repertoires in COVID-19. Here immunoSEQ multiplex PCR was the method, and the copy in TCRdb shows in-frame clones only, minus some. The repertoire holds around 300,000 clones, with around 88% as singletons. Sequenced sample: PBMCs or T cells enriched from blood (not recorded which). The receptors come from a woman in her thirties or forties who had recovered from COVID-19. The CDR3 runs from the conserved cysteine through the conserved F or W. Size is stated for part of the rows, as once, few or many counts, or as a class when the clone is expanded.

TRBV6-5,NA,TRBJ2-1,CASSPPSGSYNEQFF
TRBV5-6,NA,TRBJ2-3,CASSLHLLGVTDTQYF
TRBV7-6,NA,TRBJ2-2,CASSFKAANTGELFF
TRBV9,NA,TRBJ1-6,CASSATQSSYNSPLHF
TRBV14,NA,TRBJ2-1,CASSPYNTRGEQFF
TRBV5-4,NA,TRBJ1-3,CASSLETTGNTIYF
TRBV2,NA,TRBJ1-5,CASSGERNQPQHF
TRBV7-8,NA,TRBJ2-1,CASSLGRTAEQFF
TRBV21-1,NA,TRBJ2-3,CASSRETGTDTQYF
TRBV6-2/TRBV6-3,NA,TRBJ2-3,CASSSSGSTDTQYF
TRBV11-2,once,TRBJ2-1,CASSSLAGRYNEQFF
TRBV5-4,NA,TRBJ1-6,CASSWGQGTYSPLHF
TRBV7-2,NA,TRBJ2-4,CASSPWGGKNIQYF
TRBV29-1,NA,TRBJ2-7,CSVEDGGSGIYEQYF
TRBV7-2,NA,TRBJ2-5,CASSLGLGGETQYF
TRBV24-1,NA,TRBJ2-1,CATSDTPLRPGRSGVSEQFF
TRBV28,NA,TRBJ2-7,CASSQTRARAGERYEQYF
TRBV6-2/TRBV6-3,NA,TRBJ2-7,CASSYSGQGELYEQYF
TRBV7-9,NA,TRBJ1-1,CASSLAARQAFF
TRBV10-1,NA,TRBJ2-2,CASSELGSGRSNTGELFF
TRBV24-1,NA,TRBJ1-1,CATRRRDEPEAFF
TRBV18,once,TRBJ2-1,CASSPPGLSGGDEQFF
TRBV19,NA,TRBJ1-1,CASSMGANTEAFF
TRBV25-1,NA,TRBJ1-5,CASSGTERGPQHF
TRBV6-2/TRBV6-3,NA,TRBJ1-1,CASSDRLGGTEAFF
TRBV18,NA,TRBJ2-5,CASSPRTSRRQETQYF
TRBV2,NA,TRBJ1-2,CASRNEGGGYGYTF
TRBV3-1/TRBV3-2,NA,TRBJ2-2,CASRRTGIRYTGELFF
TRBV30,NA,TRBJ1-5,CAWSVPGLYSNQPQHF
TRBV28,NA,TRBJ2-7,CASSFPPQVRSYEQYF
TRBV2,NA,TRBJ1-2,CASSPTGGRGYTF
TRBV7-9,many,TRBJ2-2,CASSLAGSINTGELFF
TRBV9,NA,TRBJ1-5,CASSVASENQPQHF
TRBV7-2,NA,TRBJ1-6,CASTLKPSYNSPLHF
TRBV6-5,few,TRBJ1-5,CASANHRDSNQPQHF
TRBV3-1/TRBV3-2,once,TRBJ2-7,CASSESGIPYEQYF
TRBV19,NA,TRBJ2-7,CASSIAAGSSYEQYF
TRBV27,NA,TRBJ1-2,CASKNAENYGYTF
TRBV6-1,once,TRBJ2-2,CASSERGGRDTGELFF
TRBV28,NA,TRBJ1-2,CASSFWDTPTRSYGYTF
TRBV6-6,NA,TRBJ1-2,CASSSAVGADYGYTF
TRBV7-3,once,TRBJ2-7,CASSSGDRSEQYF
TRBV20-1,NA,TRBJ2-7,CSASAPGGSVAYEQYF
TRBV5-1,NA,TRBJ2-1,CASSSGTGNNEQFF
TRBV5-6,NA,TRBJ2-6,CASRHSGANVLTF
TRBV6-2/TRBV6-3,NA,TRBJ1-2,CASSPGLGGYTF
TRBV4-2,NA,TRBJ1-1,CASSPWTGEAFF